This T cell receptor (beta chain) was identified in a study of cytomegalovirus exposure and HLA in healthy donors. Looked up from germline, CDR1 is SGHDT and CDR2 is YYEEEE. There are 19 residues in the CDR3. The V gene end was trimmed by 0 bases and the J gene end by 7 bases; junction bases not matched to a gene: 16. Broader study findings: Later work associated approximately 17,000 TCR beta sequences with HLA alleles at 0.05 false discovery rate.

Worth noting for this clone: The antigen remains undetermined.

Primers included in the PCR were 60 Vbeta and 13 Jbeta primers. The method was immunoSEQ multiplex PCR; TCRdb's version includes in-frame clones alone and lacks a portion of them. In the table there are around 100,000 clones, 74% of which are singletons. The TCR originated in a man aged 50-59 years in good health and CMV-seropositive. What was sequenced was PBMCs. This chain joins TRBV5-6 and TRBJ2-1; 10 bases map to TRBD2. The DNA of the CDR3 is TGTGCCAGCAGCTTGGGAATAGCGGGAGGCCTACCTGGAGAGAATGAGCAGTTCTTC. It is translated as CASSLGIAGGLPGENEQFF.